These T cell receptor beta chains were read from a single sample in a study of cytotoxic CD8 clonotypes in ibrutinib-treated CLL. Sequencing used immunoSEQ multiplex PCR; TCRdb keeps in-frame clones, though not all of them. Of 300,000 to 400,000 clones listed, 67% are singletons. This sample comprised PBMCs, obtained after 36 months of ibrutinib treatment. All receptors derive from a human donor with chronic lymphocytic leukemia. Both conserved end residues are part of each CDR3. D genes are given only for firm matches. Some rows mark clone size as missing; the rest say once, few, many or name a class of expanded clone.

TRBV5-1	TRBJ2-3	.	TRBD2	16	CASSLWTSSSTDTQYF	TGCGCCAGCAGCTTGTGGACTAGTTCGAGCACAGATACGCAGTATTTT
TRBV7-9	TRBJ2-7	few	TRBD2	18	CASSNIAGEAKANYEQYF	TGTGCCAGCAGCAATATAGCGGGAGAAGCGAAAGCTAATTACGAGCAGTACTTC
TRBV4-3	TRBJ1-3	.	.	16	CASSQDYQLPRDTIYF	TGCGCCAGCAGCCAAGATTACCAGCTTCCCCGAGACACCATATATTTT
TRBV10-3	TRBJ2-1	.	TRBD2	15	CAISERLAGDLEQFF	TGTGCCATCAGTGAGCGGCTAGCGGGAGATCTTGAGCAGTTCTTC
TRBV13	TRBJ2-7	few	.	14	CASSLAGFTYEQYF	TGTGCCAGCAGCTTAGCGGGTTTTACCTACGAGCAGTACTTC
TRBV14	TRBJ2-7	few	.	15	CASSPRVGLLKEQYF	TGTGCCAGCAGCCCAAGAGTGGGACTCCTTAAGGAGCAGTACTTC
TRBV2	TRBJ2-7	.	.	13	CASRSDSSYEQYF	TGTGCCAGCAGGTCCGACAGCTCCTACGAGCAGTACTTC
TRBV5-1	TRBJ2-7	.	TRBD1	18	CASSLGTPGQGAAYEQYF	TGCGCCAGCAGCTTGGGGACGCCGGGACAGGGGGCGGCCTACGAGCAGTACTTC
TRBV6-1	TRBJ1-6	.	.	14	CASRIDGELSPLHF	TGTGCCAGCAGGATAGACGGTGAACTTTCACCCCTCCACTTT
TRBV28	TRBJ2-1	.	.	12	CASSGLDNEQFF	TGTGCCAGCAGCGGACTCGACAATGAGCAGTTCTTC
TRBV5-1	TRBJ2-7	few	.	16	CASSPWALNTYYEQYF	TGCGCCAGCAGCCCTTGGGCGCTTAACACCTACTACGAGCAGTACTTC
TRBV5-1	TRBJ1-2	.	TRBD1	16	CASSFPGQGRSYGYTF	TGCGCCAGCAGCTTCCCTGGACAGGGTCGGAGCTATGGCTACACCTTC
TRBV21-1	TRBJ2-1	.	.	13	CASSKVGYNEQFF	TGTGCCAGCAGCAAAGTGGGATACAATGAGCAGTTCTTC
TRBV5-4	TRBJ2-1	.	.	14	CASSLGPVNNEQFF	TGTGCCAGCAGCTTGGGGCCGGTAAACAATGAGCAGTTCTTC
TRBV6-5	TRBJ2-4	once	.	13	CASRDSSKNIQYF	TGTGCCAGCAGAGACAGCTCCAAAAACATTCAGTACTTC
TRBV7-9	TRBJ2-7	.	.	15	CASSLGVLGYYEQYF	TGTGCCAGCAGCTTAGGGGTACTGGGGTACTACGAGCAGTACTTC
TRBV5-1	TRBJ2-3	few	.	16	CASGGRDSPFTDTQYF	TGCGCCAGCGGAGGGAGGGACAGTCCTTTCACAGATACGCAGTATTTT
TRBV12-2	TRBJ2-5	.	.	15	CASRRSQGIQETQYF	TGTGCAAGTCGCCGATCCCAAGGTATCCAAGAGACCCAGTACTTC
TRBV29-1	TRBJ1-2	.	TRBD1	14	CSVDWLTGGGGYTF	TGCAGCGTTGATTGGCTGACAGGGGGAGGTGGCTACACCTTC
TRBV2	TRBJ2-7	.	.	12	CASSVRGYEQYF	TGTGCCAGCAGTGTTAGGGGGTACGAGCAGTACTTC
TRBV18	TRBJ1-2	.	.	11	CASSLRYGYTF	TGTGCCAGCTCACTGCGCTATGGCTACACCTTC
TRBV5-1	TRBJ2-7	.	TRBD2	13	CASSRTGGPEQYF	TGCGCCAGCAGCCGAACGGGGGGGCCCGAGCAGTACTTC
TRBV2	TRBJ2-3	once	.	15	CASSEVRVGTDTQYF	TGTGCCAGCAGTGAAGTAAGGGTTGGCACAGATACGCAGTATTTT
TRBV9	TRBJ2-3	.	TRBD1	15	CASSAQGASTDTQYF	TGTGCCAGCAGCGCACAGGGGGCAAGCACAGATACGCAGTATTTT
TRBV28	TRBJ2-7	.	TRBD1	14	CASSVNRGIHEQYF	TGTGCCAGCAGCGTGAACAGGGGGATCCACGAGCAGTACTTC
TRBV5-4	TRBJ2-3	few	.	13	CASRPQGGDTQYF	TGTGCCAGCAGGCCTCAGGGGGGAGATACGCAGTATTTT
TRBV5-1	TRBJ1-2	.	.	14	CASSLTGTSRGYTF	TGCGCCAGCAGCTTGACAGGGACGTCCCGCGGCTACACCTTC
TRBV7-8	TRBJ2-7	.	TRBD1	12	CASSPGQGQQYF	TGTGCCAGCAGCCCCGGACAGGGGCAGCAGTACTTC
TRBV6-8	TRBJ2-1	.	.	18	CASSYSSSGDRAYNEQFF	TGTGCCAGCAGTTACTCGAGTTCGGGGGATAGGGCCTACAATGAGCAGTTCTTC
TRBV5-8	TRBJ2-3	once	.	18	CASSLGRSTSALTDTQYF	TGTGCCAGCAGCTTGGGACGGTCGACAAGCGCCCTCACAGATACGCAGTATTTT
TRBV5-1	TRBJ1-1	.	.	14	CASSPADRNTEAFF	TGCGCCAGCAGCCCCGCGGACAGAAACACTGAAGCTTTCTTT
TRBV7-9	TRBJ2-1	.	.	13	CASSLNGYNEQFF	TGTGCCAGCAGCTTAAACGGATACAATGAGCAGTTCTTC
TRBV27	TRBJ2-7	.	TRBD2	15	CASSLSRGGTGEQYF	TGTGCCAGCAGTTTATCCCGGGGAGGGACTGGCGAGCAGTACTTC
TRBV15	TRBJ1-2	once	.	12	CATATGREGYTF	TGTGCCACGGCAACAGGGAGGGAGGGCTACACCTTC
TRBV7-9	TRBJ1-4	few	.	14	CASSLGTTNEKLFF	TGTGCCAGCAGCTTAGGTACAACTAATGAAAAACTGTTTTTT
TRBV27	TRBJ1-1	.	.	15	CASRTKQRHNTEAFF	TGTGCCAGCAGAACTAAACAGAGACATAACACTGAAGCTTTCTTT